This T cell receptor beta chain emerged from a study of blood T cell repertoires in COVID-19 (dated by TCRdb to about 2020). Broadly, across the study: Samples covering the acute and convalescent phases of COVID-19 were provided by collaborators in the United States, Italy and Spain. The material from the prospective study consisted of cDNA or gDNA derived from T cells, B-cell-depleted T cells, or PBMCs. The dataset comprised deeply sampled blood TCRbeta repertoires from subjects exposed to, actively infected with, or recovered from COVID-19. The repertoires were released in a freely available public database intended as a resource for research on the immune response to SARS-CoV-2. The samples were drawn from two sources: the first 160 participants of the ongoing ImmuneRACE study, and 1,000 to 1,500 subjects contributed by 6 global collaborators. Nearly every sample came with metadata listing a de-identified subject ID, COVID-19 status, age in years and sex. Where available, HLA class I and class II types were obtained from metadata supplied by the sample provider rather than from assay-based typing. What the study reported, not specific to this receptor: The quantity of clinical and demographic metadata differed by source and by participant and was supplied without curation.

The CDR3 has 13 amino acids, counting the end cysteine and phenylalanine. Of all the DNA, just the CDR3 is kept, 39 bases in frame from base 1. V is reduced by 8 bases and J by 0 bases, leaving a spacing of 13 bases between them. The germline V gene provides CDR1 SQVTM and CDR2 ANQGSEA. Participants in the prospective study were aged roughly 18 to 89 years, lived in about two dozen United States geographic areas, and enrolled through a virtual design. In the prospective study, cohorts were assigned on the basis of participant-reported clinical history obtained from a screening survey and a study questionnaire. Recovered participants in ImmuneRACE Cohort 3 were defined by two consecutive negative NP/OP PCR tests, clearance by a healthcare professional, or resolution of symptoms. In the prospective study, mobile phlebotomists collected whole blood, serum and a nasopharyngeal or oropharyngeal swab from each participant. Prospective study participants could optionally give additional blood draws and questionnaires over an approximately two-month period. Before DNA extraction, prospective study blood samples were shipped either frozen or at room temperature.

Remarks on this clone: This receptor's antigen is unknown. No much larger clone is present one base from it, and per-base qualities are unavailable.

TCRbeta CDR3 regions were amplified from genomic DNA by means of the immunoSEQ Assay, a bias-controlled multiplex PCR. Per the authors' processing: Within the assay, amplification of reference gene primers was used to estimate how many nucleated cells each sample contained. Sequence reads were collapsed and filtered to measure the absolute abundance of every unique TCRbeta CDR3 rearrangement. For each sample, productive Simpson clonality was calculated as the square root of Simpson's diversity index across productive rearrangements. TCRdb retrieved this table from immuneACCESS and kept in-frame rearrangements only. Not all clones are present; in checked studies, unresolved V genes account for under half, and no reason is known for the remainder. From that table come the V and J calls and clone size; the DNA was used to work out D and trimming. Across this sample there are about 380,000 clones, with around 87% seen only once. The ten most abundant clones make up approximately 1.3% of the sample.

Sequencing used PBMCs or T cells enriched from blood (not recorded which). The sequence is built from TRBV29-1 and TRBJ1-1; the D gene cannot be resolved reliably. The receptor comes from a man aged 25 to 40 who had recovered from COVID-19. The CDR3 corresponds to CSCRGSMNTEAFF. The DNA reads TGCAGCTGCCGCGGTTCGATGAACACTGAAGCTTTCTTT.